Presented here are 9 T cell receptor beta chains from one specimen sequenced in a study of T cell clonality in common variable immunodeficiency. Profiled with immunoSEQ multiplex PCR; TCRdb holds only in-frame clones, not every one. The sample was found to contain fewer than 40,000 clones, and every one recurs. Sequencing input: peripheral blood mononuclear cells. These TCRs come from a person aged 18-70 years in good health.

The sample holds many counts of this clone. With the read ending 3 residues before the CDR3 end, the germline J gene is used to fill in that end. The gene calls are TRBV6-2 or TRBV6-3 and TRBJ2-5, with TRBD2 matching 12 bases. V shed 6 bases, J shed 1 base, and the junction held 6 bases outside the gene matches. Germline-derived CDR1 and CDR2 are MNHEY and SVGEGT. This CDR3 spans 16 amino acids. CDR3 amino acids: CASSRGLAGSQETQYF. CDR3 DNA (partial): TGTGCCAGCAGCCGTGGACTAGCGGGGAGCCAAGAGACC.

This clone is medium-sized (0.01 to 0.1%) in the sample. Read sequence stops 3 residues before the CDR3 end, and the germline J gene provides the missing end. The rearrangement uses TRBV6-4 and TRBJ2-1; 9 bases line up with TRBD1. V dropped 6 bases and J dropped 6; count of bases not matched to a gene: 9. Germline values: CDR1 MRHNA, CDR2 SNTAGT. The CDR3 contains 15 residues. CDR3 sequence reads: CASSPGQGDFNEQFF. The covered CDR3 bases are TGTGCCAGCAGCCCGGGACAGGGTGACTTCAATGAG.

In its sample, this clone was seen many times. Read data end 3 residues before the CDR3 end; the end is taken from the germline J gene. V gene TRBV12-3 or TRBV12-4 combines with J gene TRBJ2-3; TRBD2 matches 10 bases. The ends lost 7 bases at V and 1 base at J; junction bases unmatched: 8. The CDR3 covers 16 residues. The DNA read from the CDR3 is TGTGCCAGCAACCGACCCGGGACTAGCGGCACAGATACG. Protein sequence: CASNRPGTSGTDT. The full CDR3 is CASNRPGTSGTDTQYF.

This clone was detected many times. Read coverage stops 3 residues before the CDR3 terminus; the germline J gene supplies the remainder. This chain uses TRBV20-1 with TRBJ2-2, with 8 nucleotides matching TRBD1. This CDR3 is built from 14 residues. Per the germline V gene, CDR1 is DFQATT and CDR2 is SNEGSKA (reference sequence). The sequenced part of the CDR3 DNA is TGCAGTGCTATAAGACAGGGGTATGCTGAAAAG. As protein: CSAIRQGYAEK. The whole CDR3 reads CSAIRQGYAEKLFF.

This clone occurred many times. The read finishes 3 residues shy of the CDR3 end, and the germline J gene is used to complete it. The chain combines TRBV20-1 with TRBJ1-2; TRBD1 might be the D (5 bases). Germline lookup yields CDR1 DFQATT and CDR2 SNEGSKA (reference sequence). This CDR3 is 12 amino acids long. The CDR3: CSARGQGGGYTF. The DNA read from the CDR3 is TGCAGTGCTAGAGGGCAGGGAGGAGGC.

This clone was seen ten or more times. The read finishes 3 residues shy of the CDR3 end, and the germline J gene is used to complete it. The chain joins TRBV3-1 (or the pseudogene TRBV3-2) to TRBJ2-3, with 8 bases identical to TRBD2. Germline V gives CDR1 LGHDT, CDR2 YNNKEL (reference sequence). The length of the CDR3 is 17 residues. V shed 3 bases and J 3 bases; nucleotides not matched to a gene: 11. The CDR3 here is CASSHPGAGVVTDTQYF. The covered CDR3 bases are TGTGCCAGCAGCCACCCGGGAGCGGGAGTAGTAACAGATACG.

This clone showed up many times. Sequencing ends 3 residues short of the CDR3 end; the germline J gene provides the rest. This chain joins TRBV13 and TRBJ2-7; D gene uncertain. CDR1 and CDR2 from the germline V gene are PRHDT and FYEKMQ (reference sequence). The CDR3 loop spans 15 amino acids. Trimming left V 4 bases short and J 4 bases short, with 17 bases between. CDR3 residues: CASSSTVFGEYEQYF. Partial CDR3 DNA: TGTGCCAGCAGCTCTACAGTGTTTGGAGAATACGAG.

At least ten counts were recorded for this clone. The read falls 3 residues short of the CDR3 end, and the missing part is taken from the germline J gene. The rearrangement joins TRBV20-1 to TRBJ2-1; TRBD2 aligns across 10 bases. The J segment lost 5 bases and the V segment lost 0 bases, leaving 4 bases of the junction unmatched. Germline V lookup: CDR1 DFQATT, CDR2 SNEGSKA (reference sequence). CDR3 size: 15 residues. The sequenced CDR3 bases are TGCAGTGCTAGAGAAGTGCTAGCGGGGGACAATGAG. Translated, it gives CSAREVLAGDNE. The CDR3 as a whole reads CSAREVLAGDNEQFF.

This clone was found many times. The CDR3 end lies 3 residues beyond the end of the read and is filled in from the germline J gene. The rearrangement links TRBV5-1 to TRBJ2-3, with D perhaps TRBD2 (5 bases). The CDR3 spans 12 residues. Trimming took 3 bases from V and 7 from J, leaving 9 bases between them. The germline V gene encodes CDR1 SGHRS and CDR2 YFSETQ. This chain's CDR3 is CASSSDFYTQYF. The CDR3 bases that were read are TGCGCCAGCAGCTCGGACTTCTATACG.